Sequencing of this T cell receptor (beta chain) was carried out in a study of blood T cell repertoires in COVID-19. Under the authors' procedure: Quantification of nucleated cells was approximated via reference gene primer amplification. Sequenced by immunoSEQ multiplex PCR; TCRdb stores in-frame clones only, minus some. V and J calls and clone size come straight from that table; D and trimming were deduced from the DNA. In the table there are 200,000 or so clones, 60% to 85% of which are singletons. Germline-derived CDR1 and CDR2 are ENHRY and SYGVKD. V gave up 4 bases and J gave up 1 base; unmatched junction bases: 6. CDR3 length: 15 amino acids. This clone was detected a few times.

This receptor was identified in a man in his 60s with active or convalescent COVID-19. Sequenced input: peripheral blood. This sequence joins TRBV10-3 and TRBJ1-1; TRBD1 matches at 7 bases. The CDR3 reads CAISATGSRNTEAFF. The CDR3 DNA is TGTGCCATCAGTGCGACAGGGTCGAGGAACACTGAAGCTTTCTTT.